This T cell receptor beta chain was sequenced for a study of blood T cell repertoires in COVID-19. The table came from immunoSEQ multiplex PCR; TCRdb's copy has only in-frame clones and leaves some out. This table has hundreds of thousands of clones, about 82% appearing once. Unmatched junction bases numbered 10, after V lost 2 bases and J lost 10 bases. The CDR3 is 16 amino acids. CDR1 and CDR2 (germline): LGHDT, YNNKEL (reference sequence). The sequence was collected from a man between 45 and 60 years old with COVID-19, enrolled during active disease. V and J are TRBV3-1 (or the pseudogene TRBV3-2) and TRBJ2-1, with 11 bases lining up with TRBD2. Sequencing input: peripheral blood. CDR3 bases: TGTGCCAGCAGCCAAACCCGGACTAGCGGGTTACGCGAGCAGTTCTTC. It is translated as CASSQTRTSGLREQFF.